This T cell receptor beta chain was captured in a study of cytomegalovirus exposure and HLA in healthy donors. Germline lookup yields CDR1 SGHNT and CDR2 YYREEE (reference sequence). The V and J ends lost 2 bases and 1 base, in that order; junction bases with no gene match: 3. The CDR3 length is 17 residues. On this clone: The antigen remains undetermined.

General study points: The sole available immune exposure information was CMV serostatus. Fewer N-insertions (relative to the roughly 660-donor mean) were reportedly seen in an Asian-associated ancestry cluster in a later analysis.

This PCR relied on a set of 60 Vbeta primers and 13 Jbeta primers. Only in-frame clones appear in the TCRdb table, and some are missing; sequencing was by immunoSEQ multiplex PCR. The table includes around 150,000 clones, 60% to 80% detected once. The TCR sequence derives from a woman aged 40 to 50 in good health and CMV-seropositive. Sequencing used PBMCs. The chain joins TRBV5-4 to TRBJ2-2; 12 bases agree with TRBD2. The CDR3 DNA follows: TGTGCCAGCAGCTTAACTAGCGGGGGGCAGAACACCGGGGAGCTGTTTTTT. Translated, it gives CASSLTSGGQNTGELFF.